This T cell receptor (beta chain) came from a study of blood T cell repertoires in COVID-19 (dated by TCRdb to 2020 to 2021). For the study in its entirety: Collaborator samples came from the United States, Italy and Spain and covered acute and convalescent phases of COVID-19. Samples were obtained from the ongoing ImmuneRACE study (first 160 participants) and from over 1,000 subjects provided by 6 global collaborators. Subjects who had been exposed to COVID-19, were actively infected with it, or had recovered from it provided the deeply sampled blood TCRbeta repertoires that made up the dataset. A de-identified subject ID, COVID-19 status, age in years and sex were almost always included in the sample metadata. The repertoires were released in a freely available public database meant as a resource for research on the immune response to SARS-CoV-2. Where HLA class I and class II types were available, the types were taken from metadata supplied by the sample provider, not from assay-based typing. The prospective study material was composed of cDNA or gDNA derived from T cells, B-cell-depleted T cells, or PBMCs. Overall study outcomes, separate from this receptor: The quantity of clinical and demographic metadata differed by source and by participant and was supplied without curation.

In the prospective study, participants were about 18 to 100 years old, resided in about two dozen geographic areas of the United States, and were enrolled through a virtual design. In the prospective study, cohorts were assigned on the basis of participant-reported clinical history obtained from a screening survey and a study questionnaire. For ImmuneRACE Cohort 3, a participant was defined as recovered based on two consecutive negative NP/OP PCR tests, clearance by a healthcare professional, or resolution of symptoms. In the prospective study, whole blood, serum and a nasopharyngeal or oropharyngeal swab were collected from each participant by mobile phlebotomists. Additional blood draws and questionnaires over an approximately 2-month period could optionally be provided by prospective study participants. Before DNA extraction, blood samples from the prospective study were shipped at room temperature or frozen.

The immunoSEQ Assay, a bias-controlled multiplex PCR, was used to amplify TCRbeta CDR3 regions from genomic DNA. The original pipeline was this. The number of nucleated cells in each sample was estimated from the amplification of reference gene primers within the assay. To quantify the absolute abundance of each unique TCRbeta CDR3 rearrangement, sequence reads were collapsed and filtered. Productive Simpson clonality was computed per sample as the square root of Simpson's diversity index over productive rearrangements. Held by TCRdb, this immuneACCESS table contains in-frame sequences only and omits some clones. Under half of the omission traces to an unresolved V gene where checked; the cause of the rest is unknown. The DNA was the basis for D and trimming; V, J and clone size are from that table. Here the sample has around 380,000 clones; about 90% occur a single time. 1.3% of the sample is held by the ten biggest clonotypes.

Comment on this clone: Its target antigen remains unknown. No much larger clonotype is one base removed from it; base qualities were not supplied.

CDR1 SGHRS and CDR2 YFSETQ were looked up in the germline V gene. V is trimmed back by 2 bases and J by 13 bases, and the junction contains 10 bases that no gene match accounts for. The CDR3 runs 14 amino acids, cysteine and phenylalanine included. The sequence is cut down to CDR3 DNA, 42 bases in frame from base 1. The sequencing input was PBMCs or T cells enriched from blood (not recorded which). The rearrangement joined TRBV5-1 to TRBJ1-4; 8 central bases correspond to TRBD1. The TCR sequence derives from a man under 40 who had recovered from COVID-19. The CDR3 reads as follows: CASSLGQGNRGLFF. The base sequence is TGCGCCAGCAGCTTAGGACAGGGTAACAGAGGACTGTTTTTT. Extended through the reference TRBV5-1 and TRBJ1-4 proteins, this CDR3 yields the full variable domain: KAGVTQTPRYLIKTRGQQVTLSCSPISGHRSVSWYQQTPGQGLQFLFEYFSETQRNKGNFPGRFSGRQFSNSRSEMNVSTLELGDSALYLCASSLGQGNRGLFFGSGTQLSVL.